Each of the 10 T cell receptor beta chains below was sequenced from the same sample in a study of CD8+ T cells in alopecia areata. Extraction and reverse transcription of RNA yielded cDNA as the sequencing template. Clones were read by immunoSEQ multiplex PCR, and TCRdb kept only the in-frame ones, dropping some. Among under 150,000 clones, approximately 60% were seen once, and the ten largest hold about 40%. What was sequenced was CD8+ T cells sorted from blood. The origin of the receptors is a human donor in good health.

The CDR3 region is CASSHVGTGGIAEAFF. CDR3 nucleotides: TGCGCCAGCAGTCACGTCGGCACAGGGGGTATCGCTGAAGCTTTCTTT. This chain links TRBV5-1 with TRBJ1-1, with 8 bases fitting TRBD1. The CDR3 is 16 amino acids. Germline-derived CDR1 and CDR2 are SGHRS and YFSETQ. The V segment lost 5 bases and the J segment 6 bases; nucleotides outside the gene matches: 15.

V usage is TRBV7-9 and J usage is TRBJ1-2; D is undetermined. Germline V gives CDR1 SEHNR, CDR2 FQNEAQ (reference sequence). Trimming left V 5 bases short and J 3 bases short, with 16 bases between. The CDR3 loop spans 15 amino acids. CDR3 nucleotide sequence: TGTGCCAGCAGCCCCGGGAGGCAGGATTACTATGGCTACACCTTC. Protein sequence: CASSPGRQDYYGYTF.

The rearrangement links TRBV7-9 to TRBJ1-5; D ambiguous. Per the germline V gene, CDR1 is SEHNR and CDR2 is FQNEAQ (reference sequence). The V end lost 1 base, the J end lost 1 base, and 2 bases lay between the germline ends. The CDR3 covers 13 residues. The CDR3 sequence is CASSLESNQPQHF. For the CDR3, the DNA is TGTGCCAGCAGCTTAGAGAGCAATCAGCCCCAGCATTTT.

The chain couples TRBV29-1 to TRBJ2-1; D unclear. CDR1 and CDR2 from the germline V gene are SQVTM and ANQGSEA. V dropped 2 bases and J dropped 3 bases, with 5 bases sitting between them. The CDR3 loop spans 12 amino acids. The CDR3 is CSVEQGYNEQFF. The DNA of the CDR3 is TGCAGCGTTGAACAAGGCTACAATGAGCAGTTCTTC.

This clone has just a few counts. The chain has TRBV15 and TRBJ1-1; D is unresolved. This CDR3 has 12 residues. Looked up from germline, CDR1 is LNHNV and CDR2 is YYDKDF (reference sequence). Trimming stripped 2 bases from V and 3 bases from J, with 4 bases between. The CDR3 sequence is CATSRSDTEAFF. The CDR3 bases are TGTGCCACCAGCAGATCGGACACTGAAGCTTTCTTT.

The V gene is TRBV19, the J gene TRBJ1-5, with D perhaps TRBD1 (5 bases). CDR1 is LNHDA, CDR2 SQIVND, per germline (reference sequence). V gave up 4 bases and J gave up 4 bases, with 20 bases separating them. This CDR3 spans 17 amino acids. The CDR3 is CASSRNPGGAPNQPQHF. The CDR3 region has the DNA TGTGCCAGTAGTAGAAACCCCGGAGGGGCCCCAAATCAGCCCCAGCATTTT. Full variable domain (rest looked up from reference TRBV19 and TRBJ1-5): DGGITQSPKYLFRKEGQNVTLSCEQNLNHDAMYWYRQDPGQGLRLIYYSQIVNDFQKGDIAEGYSVSREKKESFPLTVTSAQKNPTAFYLCASSRNPGGAPNQPQHFGDGTRLSIL.

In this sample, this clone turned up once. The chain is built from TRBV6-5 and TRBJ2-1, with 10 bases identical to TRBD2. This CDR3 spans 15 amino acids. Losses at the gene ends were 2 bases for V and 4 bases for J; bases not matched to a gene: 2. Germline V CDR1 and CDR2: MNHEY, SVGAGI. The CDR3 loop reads CASSYGLAEYNEQFF. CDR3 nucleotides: TGTGCCAGCAGTTACGGACTAGCGGAATACAATGAGCAGTTCTTC.

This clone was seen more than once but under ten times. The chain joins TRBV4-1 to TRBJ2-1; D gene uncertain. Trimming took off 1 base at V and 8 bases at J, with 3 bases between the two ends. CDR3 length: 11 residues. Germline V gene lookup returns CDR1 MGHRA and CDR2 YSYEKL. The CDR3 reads CASSQVDEQFF. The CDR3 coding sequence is TGCGCCAGCAGCCAAGTTGATGAGCAGTTCTTC.

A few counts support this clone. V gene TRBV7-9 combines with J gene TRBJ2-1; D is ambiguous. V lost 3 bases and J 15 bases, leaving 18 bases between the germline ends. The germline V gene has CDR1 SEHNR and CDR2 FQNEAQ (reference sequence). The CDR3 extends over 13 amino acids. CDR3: CASSFGDPRTWFF. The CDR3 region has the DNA TGTGCCAGCAGCTTTGGAGATCCTCGGACGTGGTTCTTC.

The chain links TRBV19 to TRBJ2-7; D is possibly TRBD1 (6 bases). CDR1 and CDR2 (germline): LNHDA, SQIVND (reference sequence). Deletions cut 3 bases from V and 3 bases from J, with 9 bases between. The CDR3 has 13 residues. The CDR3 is CASSMGHIYEQYF. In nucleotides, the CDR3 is TGTGCCAGTAGTATGGGACACATCTACGAGCAGTACTTC.